Listed below are T cell receptor beta chains from one sample, sequenced in a study of post-analysis software for immune sequencing data. Each CDR3 protein is one row after TCRdb ran MiXCR on the PCR reads. Among hundreds of thousands of distinct CDR3 sequences, around 27% were seen once, and the ten largest hold 0.55% to 0.65%. The material sequenced was blood. Receptors originate from a girl aged 5-17 years with multiple sclerosis. Each CDR3 is given with its conserved first and last residue. The D gene is left open where the match is weak. The size of a clone is reported for some rows only, either as once, few or many, or as a class for expanded clones.

d_gene	v_gene	j_gene	abundance	CDR3nt	CDR3aa
NA	TRBV9	TRBJ2-4	NA	TGTGCCAGCAGCGTAGAGCCGCTAGCCAAAAACATTCGGTACTTC	CASSVEPLAKNIRYF
TRBD2	TRBV10-3	TRBJ2-7	NA	TGTGCCATCAGTGCGACTAGCGGGGGGGCCGGAGTCCCCTACGAGCAGTACTTC	CAISATSGGAGVPYEQYF
TRBD1	TRBV28	TRBJ1-2	NA	TGTGCCAGCAGTGTAGGACAGGCGTACCGGACCCCCACCTTC	CASSVGQAYRTPTF
NA	TRBV29-1	TRBJ2-7	NA	TGCAGCGTCTCGGGGTCTCCTATCGCCTACGAGCAGTACTTC	CSVSGSPIAYEQYF
NA	TRBV7-2	TRBJ2-1	few	TGTGCCAGCAGCGAGAAGGGGGGGGCCTTCGTCTCCTACAATGAGCAGTTCTTC	CASSEKGGAFVSYNEQFF
NA	TRBV11-2	TRBJ1-6	NA	TGTGCCAGCAGCTTAGCTTCCTCACCCCTCCACTTT	CASSLASSPLHF
NA	TRBV20-1	TRBJ2-7	few	TGCAGTGCTAGAGAGGCCCAGGGCGTCTACGAGCAGTACTTC	CSAREAQGVYEQYF
NA	TRBV11-2	TRBJ1-4	NA	TGTGCCAGCGAAAGGCGCTGGGGGCCTACTAATGAAAAACTGTTTTTT	CASERRWGPTNEKLFF
TRBD2	TRBV7-2	TRBJ2-5	NA	TGTGCCAGCACCGGGAGGGGCCCGCAAGAGACCCAGTACTTC	CASTGRGPQETQYF
NA	TRBV29-1	TRBJ1-5	many	TGCAGCGTTGGAGGCGGGTACAATCAGCCCCAGCATTTT	CSVGGGYNQPQHF
TRBD2	TRBV5-8	TRBJ2-1	few	TGTGCCAGCAGCTCACTAGCGGGAGCACGGAATGAGCAGTTCTTC	CASSSLAGARNEQFF
NA	TRBV11-1	TRBJ2-3	few	TGTGCCAGCAGCTTAGTGTCGGCGAACACAGATACGCAGTATTTT	CASSLVSANTDTQYF
NA	TRBV5-6	TRBJ2-1	NA	TGTGCCAGCAGCTTGGCCGGGGGATTTGAGCAGTTCTTC	CASSLAGGFEQFF
TRBD2	TRBV20-1	TRBJ2-5	many	TGCAGTGTTTTGGCGGGGGGAGAGACCCAGTACTTC	CSVLAGGETQYF
NA	TRBV6-2/TRBV6-3	TRBJ1-2	few	TGTGCCAGCAGTTACGGGGGCCGAAACTATGGCTACACCTTC	CASSYGGRNYGYTF
NA	TRBV7-2	TRBJ2-5	NA	TGTGCCAGCAGCTCAGGTCTGGCCACGGCCAAAGAGACCCAGTACTTC	CASSSGLATAKETQYF
NA	TRBV19	TRBJ1-2	NA	TGTGCCAGTAGTTATCCGGGACTGGGCTATGGCTACACCTTC	CASSYPGLGYGYTF
NA	TRBV12-3/TRBV12-4	TRBJ1-1	NA	TGTGCCAGCAGACCTCTCGGAGGGACTGAAGCTTTCTTT	CASRPLGGTEAFF
NA	TRBV7-2	TRBJ1-5	NA	TGTGCCAGCAGCCCCCGGGACCTAAATCAGCCCCAGCATTTT	CASSPRDLNQPQHF
NA	TRBV4-3	TRBJ1-1	NA	TGCGCCAGCAGCCAAGATCGGGGGGCAGGGCGGAACACTGAAGCTTTCTTT	CASSQDRGAGRNTEAFF
TRBD1	TRBV6-6	TRBJ1-5	NA	TGTGCCAGCAGCCCAGGGACAGAAACTCAGCCCCAGCATTTT	CASSPGTETQPQHF
TRBD2	TRBV28	TRBJ2-3	many	TGTGCCAGCAGTCCAGGACTAGCGGGAAATTCATATACGCAGTATTTT	CASSPGLAGNSYTQYF
NA	TRBV12-3/TRBV12-4	TRBJ2-3	NA	TGTGCCAGCAGTTATAGGGGACGAGGAACGCAGTATTTT	CASSYRGRGTQYF
NA	TRBV10-3	TRBJ2-7	NA	TGTGCCATCAGCCGGGACGGCGACGAGCAGTACTTC	CAISRDGDEQYF
TRBD1	TRBV29-1	TRBJ2-1	many	TGCAGCGTTGAAGACTCGCCGGGACAGGGCTCCTACAATGAGCAGTTCTTC	CSVEDSPGQGSYNEQFF
TRBD2	TRBV2	TRBJ2-3	NA	TGTGCCAGCACCAACGGACTAGCGGCAACCACAGATACGCAGTATTTT	CASTNGLAATTDTQYF
NA	TRBV6-5	TRBJ1-1	NA	TGTGCCAGCAGTTACCGCGGGGAGAACACTGAAGCTTTCTTT	CASSYRGENTEAFF
TRBD2	TRBV6-5	TRBJ2-1	NA	TGTGCCAGCAGTTACTCGCGGGGGTTTTACAATGAGCAGTTCTTC	CASSYSRGFYNEQFF
NA	TRBV4-3	TRBJ2-7	NA	TGCGCCAGCAGCCAAGATTTCTTCGGCGAGCAGTACTTC	CASSQDFFGEQYF
TRBD2	TRBV20-1	TRBJ2-7	NA	TGCAGTGCGGGTGGACTAGCCTCCTACAATGAGCAGTACTTC	CSAGGLASYNEQYF
NA	TRBV7-2	TRBJ1-2	few	TGTGCCAGCGCGCAGGGGTTTGGCTATGGCTACACCTTC	CASAQGFGYGYTF
NA	TRBV20-1	TRBJ1-5	NA	TGCAGTGCTCTACGGGACATGGGAGGGCATCAGCCCCAGCATTTT	CSALRDMGGHQPQHF
TRBD1	TRBV5-1	TRBJ1-2	many	TGCGCCAGCAGCTCCCCGGGACAGGGGATCTATGGCTACACCTTC	CASSSPGQGIYGYTF
NA	TRBV7-2	TRBJ2-1	few	TGTGCCAGCAGCTGGCCAACAGGGGAGCAGTTCTTC	CASSWPTGEQFF
TRBD1	TRBV2	TRBJ1-1	once	TGTACCAGCAGCGGACAGGGCCGTTCGGCTTTCTTT	CTSSGQGRSAFF
TRBD1	TRBV7-2	TRBJ1-4	NA	TGTGCCAGCAGCACGGGACAGCTTACAACTAATGAAAAACTGTTTTTT	CASSTGQLTTNEKLFF